This note documents a single T cell receptor beta chain sequence. The antigen is not known. Trimming shortened V by 4 bases and J by 4 bases, and 8 bases separated the two germline ends. Germline V CDR1 and CDR2: SGHKS, YYEKEE (reference sequence). The CDR3 contains 13 residues. Terminally differentiated effector memory CD45RA+ cells were left out of the naive CD8 fraction, which was CD45RO-negative and positively selected for CCR7. The record originates from a study of shared clonotypes between healthy human individuals. Whole-study context: The plates for each donor numbered three CD4 naive, three CD4 memory, two CD8 naive and one CD8 memory.

Broader study findings: The represented genetic and exposure-history diversity was limited by the small number of donors.

Libraries were prepared by immunoSEQ multiplex PCR; TCRdb keeps only in-frame clonotypes and omits some of them. The data contain roughly 600,000 clones, 95% to 98% of them singletons. This TCR was sampled from a man aged 30 to 39 in good health. Specimen: naive CD8+ T cells sorted from blood. V usage is TRBV5-5 and J usage is TRBJ2-2; D is undetermined. The CDR3 here is CASSDPLTGELFF. As DNA, the CDR3 is TGTGCCAGCAGCGACCCTCTCACCGGGGAGCTGTTTTTT.